These 5 T cell receptor beta chains were all obtained from the same sample, sequenced in a study of blood T cell repertoires in COVID-19. Repertoires were generated with immunoSEQ multiplex PCR, while TCRdb's copy carries only in-frame clones and drops some. The repertoire holds approximately 52,000 clones, with around 93% as singletons. The sequenced sample was peripheral blood. These receptors all stem from a man in his forties or fifties with acute or convalescent COVID-19.

This CDR3 reads CASSLGRVSSYEQYF. CDR3 bases: TGTGCCAGCAGCTTAGGGCGGGTCAGCTCCTACGAGCAGTACTTC. This sequence joins TRBV11-2 and TRBJ2-7; a weak D match, TRBD2 (5 bases). The CDR3 is 15 amino acids. Germline V gene data show CDR1 as SGHAT and CDR2 as FQNNGV. The V end lost 1 base, the J end lost 0 bases, and 10 bases lay between the germline ends.

This chain joins TRBV10-3 and TRBJ2-7; D unresolved. The germline V gene has CDR1 ENHRY and CDR2 SYGVKD. This CDR3 has 11 amino acids. V was clipped by 4 bases and J by 5 bases, with 6 bases between them. This chain's CDR3 is CAISGNNEQYF. For the CDR3, the DNA is TGTGCCATCAGTGGTAACAACGAGCAGTACTTC.

This clone is a singleton in its sample. The V and J genes are TRBV5-1 and TRBJ1-5; D unclear. The CDR3 runs to 15 residues. V was clipped by 4 bases and J by 0 bases, with 11 bases between them. Germline V gives CDR1 SGHRS, CDR2 YFSETQ. The CDR3 loop is CASSPDGVSNQPQHF. The CDR3 bases are TGCGCCAGCAGCCCAGACGGGGTTAGCAATCAGCCCCAGCATTTT.

The genes are TRBV6-6 and TRBJ2-3, with D uncertain. Germline V CDR1 and CDR2: MNHNY, SVGAGI (reference sequence). The CDR3 contains 13 residues. The germline V and J ends were trimmed by 6 bases and 6 bases, with 13 bases remaining between them. The CDR3 region has the DNA TGTGCCAGCAGGCCCCGACTCCAGGATACGCAGTATTTT. It is translated as CASRPRLQDTQYF.

The chain links TRBV30 to TRBJ1-4, with D uncertain. The V end was cut by 3 bases, the J end by 0 bases, with 20 bases between. Germline V gene data show CDR1 as GTSNPN and CDR2 as SVGIG (reference sequence). The CDR3 totals 18 residues. CDR3 sequence reads: CAWSPPWSGTSTNEKLFF. The CDR3 nucleotides are TGTGCCTGGAGCCCTCCATGGTCAGGCACATCAACTAATGAAAAACTGTTTTTT.